These 7 T cell receptor beta chains were all obtained from the same sample, sequenced in a study of shared clonotypes between healthy human individuals. TCRdb's table, derived via immunoSEQ multiplex PCR, lists solely in-frame clones and lacks some. The data show approximately 2.3 million clones, 93% seen once. The sequencing input was naive CD4+ T cells from PBMCs. Sample subset: CD45RA+ positively selected. Receptors were obtained from a man aged 18 to 35 in good health. Some clones in this sample may be carry-over from other donors' samples.

A remark on this clone: This same CDR3 is encoded by further DNA sequences in the sample. The V and J genes are TRBV5-1 and TRBJ2-1; D uncertain. The germline CDR1 and CDR2 sequences are SGHRS and YFSETQ. With 0 bases removed from V and 4 bases from J, the gap between germline ends came to 5 bases. The CDR3 is 13 residues long. CDR3 sequence: CASSLGGYNEQFF. The CDR3, as DNA: TGCGCCAGCAGCTTGGGAGGATACAATGAGCAGTTCTTC.

The V call is TRBV28, the J call TRBJ1-1; D is unresolved. Trimming cost V 6 bases and J 8 bases, with 22 bases left between them. CDR3 length: 15 residues. From germline, CDR1 is MDHEN and CDR2 SYDVKM. CDR3 residues: CASSPLGSTEPEAFF. The CDR3 region has the DNA TGTGCCAGCAGCCCCCTGGGGTCAACAGAGCCAGAAGCTTTCTTT. The full variable domain, its missing parts supplied by reference TRBV28 and TRBJ1-1, is DVKVTQSSRYLVKRTGEKVFLECVQDMDHENMFWYRQDPGLGLRLIYFSYDVKMKEKGDIPEGYSVSREKKERFSLILESASTNQTSMYLCASSPLGSTEPEAFFGQGTRLTVV.

The chain uses TRBV2 and TRBJ2-7; D unresolved. The CDR3 consists of 12 residues. Between the trimmed V and J ends, which lost 3 bases and 3 bases, there was a span of 6 bases. Per germline, CDR1 SNHLY and CDR2 FYNNEI. The DNA for the CDR3 is TGTGCCAGCAGTGAGGAAAACTACGAGCAGTACTTC. Residues: CASSEENYEQYF.

The rearrangement uses TRBV5-5 and TRBJ1-2, with TRBD1 identical over 10 bases. V dropped 4 bases and J dropped 4; count of bases not matched to a gene: 7. Germline loops: CDR1 SGHKS, CDR2 YYEKEE (reference sequence). The CDR3 contains 15 residues. The CDR3 sequence: CASSPLDRGVYGYTF. CDR3 coding DNA: TGTGCCAGCAGCCCCCTGGACAGGGGGGTCTATGGCTACACCTTC.

The chain links TRBV6-5 to TRBJ1-5; the D is unclear. Germline loops: CDR1 MNHEY, CDR2 SVGAGI. The CDR3 spans 14 residues. V shed 0 bases and J shed 2 bases, with 5 bases lying between them. CDR3 protein: CASSYSRRNQPQHF. The CDR3 region has the DNA TGTGCCAGCAGTTACTCACGGCGCAATCAGCCCCAGCATTTT.

This chain joins TRBV5-1 and TRBJ1-1; TRBD1 agrees at 10 bases. Trimming removed 4 bases from V and 5 bases from J; junction bases left unmatched: 5. The CDR3 contains 14 residues. CDR1 is SGHRS, CDR2 YFSETQ, per germline. The chain's CDR3 is CASSRQGAYTEAFF. CDR3 bases: TGCGCCAGCAGCAGACAGGGGGCCTATACTGAAGCTTTCTTT. Full variable domain (rest looked up from reference TRBV5-1 and TRBJ1-1): KAGVTQTPRYLIKTRGQQVTLSCSPISGHRSVSWYQQTPGQGLQFLFEYFSETQRNKGNFPGRFSGRQFSNSRSEMNVSTLELGDSALYLCASSRQGAYTEAFFGQGTRLTVV.

CDR3 nucleotide sequence: TGTGCCAGCAAATCAGGGGCGCGCACTGAAGCTTTCTTT. It specifies CASKSGARTEAFF. The V and J genes are TRBV11-2 and TRBJ1-1; D may be TRBD1 (6 bases). The germline V gene encodes CDR1 SGHAT and CDR2 FQNNGV. Trimming removed 7 bases at V and 4 bases at J, with 13 bases between. There are 13 residues in the CDR3.